These 29 T cell receptor beta chains originate from one sample sequenced in a study of T cell repertoires in cytomegalovirus infection. TCRdb analysed the reads with MiXCR anew, one entry per CDR3 protein. The sample yields roughly 990,000 distinct CDR3 sequences, roughly 30% seen once. Antigen specificity for these receptors is unknown. The sample in question was cultured CD8+ T cells from PBMCs, obtained from culture after CMV antigen stimulation. These receptors came from a human donor in good health (CMV status not recorded). Some clones in this sample may be carry-over from other donors' samples.

This chain joins TRBV27 and TRBJ1-5, with D possibly TRBD1 on 6 matching bases. CDR1 and CDR2 (germline): MNHEY, SMNVEV (reference sequence). This CDR3 has 16 amino acids. Deletions cut 10 bases from V and 0 bases from J, with 19 bases between. The CDR3 DNA sequence: TGTGCCACCACGTTAAAGGACAGTTATAGCAATCAGCCCCAGCATTTT. Residues: CATTLKDSYSNQPQHF.

There are a few counts of this clonotype. The chain employs TRBV5-6 and TRBJ2-3; 7 nucleotides match TRBD2. The J segment lost 2 bases and the V segment lost 0 bases, leaving 9 bases of the junction unmatched. CDR3 length: 17 amino acids. Germline values: CDR1 SGHDT, CDR2 YYEEEE. CDR3 nucleotides: TGTGCCAGCAGCTTGGTTGCTAGCGGCCTCCTCACAGATACGCAGTATTTT. It codes for CASSLVASGLLTDTQYF.

This chain links TRBV28 with TRBJ2-3; D uncertain. The ends were cut back, 3 bases at V and 2 bases at J, with 12 bases in the middle. CDR1 MDHEN and CDR2 SYDVKM come from the germline V gene. The CDR3 contains 15 residues. The CDR3 DNA follows: TGTGCCAGCAGTTTGGATGTTAGAGACACAGATACGCAGTATTTT. It encodes CASSLDVRDTDTQYF.

This clonotype was seen only a few times. The J gene is TRBJ1-2, the V gene TRBV7-2; D unresolved. With 1 base removed from V and 8 bases from J, the gap between germline ends came to 8 bases. The CDR3 contains 12 residues. Germline V gives CDR1 SGHTA, CDR2 FQGNSA. DNA for the CDR3: TGTGCCAGCAGCTTAGAGGTTTGGGGCTACACCTTC. Translation gives CASSLEVWGYTF. The entire variable domain, with the rest obtained from reference TRBV7-2 and TRBJ1-2, is as follows: GAGVSQSPSNKVTEKGKDVELRCDPISGHTALYWYRQSLGQGLEFLIYFQGNSAPDKSGLPSDRFSAERTGGSVSTLTIQRTQQEDSAVYLCASSLEVWGYTFGSGTRLTVV.

The V call is TRBV12-3 or TRBV12-4, the J call TRBJ1-2, with a tentative D call TRBD1 (6 bases). This CDR3 contains 15 residues. Trimming pared 7 bases from V and 7 bases from J, leaving 22 bases between. CDR3 coding DNA: TGTGCCAGCACCCGAGCCTTGGCGGGGGCCGTTGGCTACACCTTC. Translating it yields CASTRALAGAVGYTF.

This clonotype was seen ten or more times. The chain uses TRBV27 and TRBJ1-5, with unresolved D. Germline V CDR1 and CDR2: MNHEY, SMNVEV (reference sequence). The V gene lost 6 bases and the J gene lost 0 bases, with 6 bases spanning the gap. The CDR3 spans 13 residues. The CDR3 spells CASSFRSNQPQHF. The CDR3 DNA sequence: TGTGCCAGCAGCTTCCGTAGCAATCAGCCCCAGCATTTT.

The V and J genes are TRBV20-1 and TRBJ1-2; D remains unclear. This CDR3 is built from 14 residues. The germline gives CDR1 DFQATT, CDR2 SNEGSKA (reference sequence). V lost 6 bases, J lost 8 bases, and 22 bases lay in between. Here the CDR3 DNA reads TGCAGTGCCCTCCGACGACCAATTCAGAGGGGCTACACCTTC. It is translated as CSALRRPIQRGYTF.

The table lists this clonotype with a few counts. The CDR3, as DNA: TGTGCCACCAGCGTAGCTTCAACCGGGGAGCTGTTTTTT. As protein: CATSVASTGELFF. The chain combines TRBV15 with TRBJ2-2; no firm D call. The germline V gene has CDR1 LNHNV and CDR2 YYDKDF (reference sequence). V lost 5 bases and J lost 5, with 9 bases in between. The CDR3 extends over 13 amino acids.

The chain couples TRBV9 to TRBJ1-2; perhaps TRBD1 as D (5 bases). Germline CDR1 SGDLS, CDR2 YYNGEE. The CDR3 loop spans 14 amino acids. V was shortened by 5 bases and J by 2 bases, with 13 bases between the two germline ends. CDR3 sequence: CASRGSGGNYGYTF. DNA for the CDR3: TGTGCCAGCAGGGGAAGTGGGGGGAACTATGGCTACACCTTC.

This clonotype came up a few times. This chain connects TRBV4-1 to TRBJ1-6; no definite D call. Trimming shortened V by 3 bases and J by 5 bases, and 11 bases separated the two germline ends. The CDR3 loop spans 15 amino acids. In germline, CDR1 is MGHRA, CDR2 YSYEKL. The CDR3 spells CASSHPRVDNSPLHF. Written as DNA, the CDR3 is TGCGCCAGCAGCCACCCCCGCGTCGATAATTCACCCCTCCACTTT.

V gene TRBV27 combines with J gene TRBJ2-7, with D perhaps matching TRBD1 or TRBD2 (6 bases each). The CDR3 extends over 14 amino acids. V lost 5 bases and J 6 bases, leaving 17 bases between the germline ends. Germline CDR1 is MNHEY and CDR2 is SMNVEV (reference sequence). This CDR3 reads CASSIKGGLSEQYF. The CDR3 DNA reads TGTGCCAGCAGTATTAAGGGGGGTCTTTCCGAGCAGTACTTC.

J is TRBJ2-1 and V is TRBV7-6, with TRBD2 matching 11 bases. CDR1 is SGHVS and CDR2 is FNYEAQ in the germline V gene. Trimming removed 6 bases from V and 15 bases from J; junction bases left unmatched: 10. CDR3 length: 13 residues. CDR3 sequence: CASRQPGLAAAFF. In DNA, the CDR3 is TGTGCCAGCAGGCAACCGGGACTAGCGGCGGCGTTCTTC.

As for this clonotype: Being one base from a much bigger clone, this may be a read error. The V and J genes are TRBV7-7 and TRBJ2-5; the match to TRBD1 covers 8 bases. The CDR3 is 16 residues long. CDR1 and CDR2 (germline): SSHAT, FNYEAQ (reference sequence). J gave up 0 bases and V 7 bases, and 10 bases lay outside the gene matches. CDR3 loop: CASNHPRTGYQETQYF. The CDR3 region has the DNA TGTGCCAGCAACCACCCCAGGACAGGGTACCAAGAGACCCAGTACTTC.

This chain links TRBV5-6 with TRBJ1-4, with D unresolved. Deletions cut 4 bases from V and 0 bases from J, with 10 bases between. The CDR3 consists of 15 residues. Germline V gene sequence: CDR1 SGHDT, CDR2 YYEEEE. The CDR3 DNA is TGTGCCAGCAGCCCGACAAGAGCAACTAATGAAAAACTGTTTTTT. It encodes CASSPTRATNEKLFF.

The chain couples TRBV7-8 to TRBJ2-7; no reliable D call. The CDR3 sequence is 14 residues long. V was pared by 4 bases and J by 7 bases, with 17 bases between. The germline CDR1 and CDR2 sequences are SGHVS and FQNEAQ. The CDR3 nucleotides are TGTGCCAGCAGCTCTGCTCGAGGCGGAAGAGAGCAGTACTTC. The encoded protein is CASSSARGGREQYF. Full variable domain (outside the CDR3, taken from reference TRBV7-8 and TRBJ2-7): GAGVSQSPRYKVAKRGQDVALRCDPISGHVSLFWYQQALGQGPEFLTYFQNEAQLDKSGLPSDRFFAERPEGSVSTLKIQRTQQEDSAVYLCASSSARGGREQYFGPGTRLTVT.

The genes are TRBV6-6 and TRBJ2-7, with 9 bases matching TRBD2. V dropped 0 bases and J dropped 1; count of bases not matched to a gene: 13. Looked up from germline, CDR1 is MNHNY and CDR2 is SVGAGI (reference sequence). The CDR3 is 19 residues long. The CDR3 protein is CASSYSRLRGGALSYEQYF. CDR3 bases: TGTGCCAGCAGTTACTCGAGGCTTCGCGGGGGGGCCCTGTCCTACGAGCAGTACTTC.

The CDR3: CASSSRPGQRNNEQFF. CDR3 DNA: TGTGCCAGCAGCTCCCGACCGGGACAAAGAAACAATGAGCAGTTCTTC. J is TRBJ2-1 and V is TRBV7-8; weak D call: TRBD1 (6 bases). Germline V gene data show CDR1 as SGHVS and CDR2 as FQNEAQ. The CDR3 has 16 amino acids. V lost 4 bases to trimming and J lost 5 bases, with 18 bases between them.

The sample holds a few counts of this clonotype. The chain joins TRBV27 to TRBJ1-5, with D perhaps matching TRBD1 (6 bases). The CDR3 runs to 14 residues. V was pared by 6 bases and J by 3 bases, with 12 bases between. Germline lookup yields CDR1 MNHEY and CDR2 SMNVEV (reference sequence). CDR3 DNA: TGTGCCAGCAGCAGAGGGGGGCACAATCAGCCCCAGCATTTT. Translating it yields CASSRGGHNQPQHF.

This clonotype has only a few counts. The V gene is TRBV7-9, the J gene TRBJ2-7; the D is unclear. The V and J ends lost 5 bases and 6 bases respectively, with 17 bases between them. Germline CDR1 and CDR2: SEHNR and FQNEAQ (reference sequence). This CDR3 comprises 14 residues. In DNA, the CDR3 is TGTGCCAGCAGCCCCTCTTACAGCCCAACCGAGCAGTACGTC. It codes for CASSPSYSPTEQYV.

This chain connects TRBV27 to TRBJ1-6; 8 bases agree with TRBD1. This CDR3 spans 14 amino acids. V lost 7 bases and J lost 5; bases outside the gene matches: 4. Germline CDR1 and CDR2: MNHEY and SMNVEV (reference sequence). The CDR3 bases are TGTGCCAGCACTCTACAGGGGGATAATTCACCCCTCCACTTT. This encodes CASTLQGDNSPLHF.

Only a few counts were recorded for this clonotype. This chain connects TRBV29-1 to TRBJ1-1; 7 bases align to TRBD1. This CDR3 has 13 residues. The J segment lost 6 bases and the V segment lost 6 bases, leaving 10 bases of the junction unmatched. The germline CDR1 and CDR2 sequences are SQVTM and ANQGSEA. CDR3 bases: TGCAGCGTCGATACCCTACAGGGGTCTGAAGCTTTCTTT. Amino acids: CSVDTLQGSEAFF.

V is TRBV11-3 and J is TRBJ2-2, with TRBD2 matching over 11 bases. The ends lost 3 bases at V and 5 bases at J; junction bases unmatched: 5. This CDR3 is 16 amino acids long. Germline loops: CDR1 SGHNT, CDR2 YENEEA. The CDR3 coding sequence is TGTGCCAGCAGCTTCGGCCCTAGCGGGGGGACCGGGGAGCTGTTTTTT. It yields the protein CASSFGPSGGTGELFF.

The CDR3 sequence: CASSKSAGRTDTQYF. Here the CDR3 DNA reads TGTGCCAGTAGTAAGAGTGCCGGGCGCACAGATACGCAGTATTTT. The chain joins TRBV19 to TRBJ2-3; the D is unclear. Germline CDR1 LNHDA, CDR2 SQIVND (reference sequence). V gave up 4 bases and J gave up 1 base, with 12 bases separating them. This CDR3 is 15 amino acids long.

The rearrangement uses TRBV27 and TRBJ1-5; 10 bases agree with TRBD1. The ends lost 5 bases at V and 7 bases at J; junction bases unmatched: 11. There are 16 residues in the CDR3. The germline gives CDR1 MNHEY, CDR2 SMNVEV (reference sequence). The CDR3 sequence is CASSLSYDRGHQPQHF. The CDR3 DNA follows: TGTGCCAGCAGTCTCTCCTACGACAGGGGGCACCAGCCCCAGCATTTT.

This clonotype occurred many times. The chain links TRBV7-9 to TRBJ2-2, with 9 bases that match TRBD1. Germline V CDR1 and CDR2: SEHNR, FQNEAQ (reference sequence). The CDR3 is 17 residues long. J was trimmed by 4 bases and V by 6 bases; bases with no gene match: 12. The CDR3 sequence: CASRGPRDRVITGELFF. The CDR3 nucleotides are TGTGCCAGCAGGGGCCCCCGGGACAGGGTGATCACCGGGGAGCTGTTTTTT.

This clonotype occurred many times. V usage is TRBV7-2 and J usage is TRBJ1-5; D may be TRBD1 (6 bases). V dropped 4 bases and J dropped 5 bases, with 12 bases sitting between them. Germline V lookup: CDR1 SGHTA, CDR2 FQGNSA. The CDR3 runs to 14 residues. CDR3 DNA: TGTGCCAGCAGCTACTTACAGGGTGATCAGCCCCAGCATTTT. It encodes CASSYLQGDQPQHF.

The chain carries TRBV7-2 and TRBJ1-6; D not resolved. V shed 2 bases and J shed 1 base, with 12 bases lying between them. This CDR3 comprises 17 residues. Germline assignment: CDR1 SGHTA and CDR2 FQGNSA. This chain's CDR3 is CASSLYSLGSYNSPLHF. CDR3 coding DNA: TGTGCCAGCAGCTTATACAGCCTGGGGTCCTATAATTCACCCCTCCACTTT.

In the case of this clonotype: Possible read error: a much larger clone is one base away. V and J are TRBV7-8 and TRBJ2-7; tentative D call: TRBD1 (6 bases). V was trimmed by 0 bases and J by 5 bases, leaving 20 bases between them. The CDR3 spans 17 residues. Germline CDR1 reads SGHVS; CDR2 reads FQNEAQ. The CDR3 nucleotides are TGTGCCAGCAGCTTAGCCCCCGGACAGCAAAGGTCCCACGAGCAGTACTTC. This sequence encodes CASSLAPGQQRSHEQYF.

The chain carries TRBV7-4 and TRBJ2-3; the D gene could be TRBD1 or TRBD2 (5 bases each). Germline V gene sequence: CDR1 SGHVT, CDR2 SQSDAQ. Between the trimmed V and J ends, which lost 3 bases and 0 bases, there was a span of 13 bases. The CDR3 length is 16 residues. CDR3 DNA sequence: TGTGCCAGCAGCTTTGGGACCACCGCCAGCACAGATACGCAGTATTTT. This codes for CASSFGTTASTDTQYF.